A selection of T cell receptor beta chains follows, all from one sample in a study of regulatory T cells in long-lasting Graves disease. MiXCR, applied by TCRdb to the multiplex PCR reads, yields one record per CDR3 protein. The data show roughly 400,000 distinct CDR3 sequences, with around 23% seen just once and roughly an eighth held by the top ten. Sequencing was performed on peripheral blood mononuclear cells (PBMCs), taken when the disease was refractory, from a patient treated with antithyroid drugs. The source of these receptors is a female donor with Graves disease. CDR3s include the opening cysteine and the closing phenylalanine or tryptophan. A D gene is named only where the DNA matches it firmly. The size of a clone is reported for some rows only, either as once, few or many, or as a class for expanded clones.

j_gene | len | d_gene | v_gene | abundance | CDR3aa | CDR3nt
TRBJ2-4 | 15 | TRBD2 | TRBV19 | . | CASQLAVGPKNIQYF | TGTGCCAGCCAGCTAGCGGTCGGACCCAAAAACATTCAGTACTTC
TRBJ2-5 | 17 | TRBD2 | TRBV20-1 | many | CSADGTSGSQSWETQYF | TGCAGTGCCGATGGGACTAGCGGGAGTCAAAGTTGGGAGACCCAGTACTTC
TRBJ1-5 | 17 | TRBD1 | TRBV20-1 | many | CSATDGTGRGSNQPQHF | TGCAGTGCTACGGATGGGACAGGGAGAGGGAGCAATCAGCCCCAGCATTTT
TRBJ2-7 | 18 | . | TRBV10-2 | few | CASSGLASRTPFLYEQYF | TGCGCCAGCAGTGGGTTAGCTAGCCGGACCCCCTTTCTCTACGAGCAGTACTTC
TRBJ1-2 | 12 | . | TRBV27 | many | CASSPLVGGYTF | TGTGCCAGCAGTCCCCTCGTCGGGGGCTACACCTTC
TRBJ2-5 | 15 | . | TRBV11-2 | many | CASRGVRRAQETQYF | TGTGCCAGCAGGGGAGTGAGGCGGGCACAAGAGACCCAGTACTTC
TRBJ2-5 | 15 | . | TRBV7-8 | many | CASSIGTPDQETQYF | TGTGCCAGCAGTATCGGGACACCAGATCAAGAGACCCAGTACTTC
TRBJ2-7 | 20 | . | TRBV6-1 | . | CASSRDFSRIASGYTYEQYF | TGTGCCAGCAGCCGCGACTTCTCGCGGATAGCCAGCGGTTATACCTACGAGCAGTACTTC
TRBJ1-1 | 13 | . | TRBV29-1 | many | CSVAQVPNTEAFF | TGCAGCGTTGCGCAGGTTCCGAACACTGAAGCTTTCTTT
TRBJ2-3 | 14 | TRBD1 | TRBV27 | . | CASSKDRFTDTQYF | TGTGCCAGCAGCAAGGACAGGTTCACAGATACGCAGTATTTT